This record looks at one TCR beta chain sequence and its context. The method was immunoSEQ multiplex PCR; TCRdb's version includes in-frame clones alone and lacks a portion of them. The sample comprises nearly 500,000 clones, 76% of which are singletons, and under 15% rests with the top ten. These data belong to a study of shared clonotypes between healthy human individuals. V was cut by 5 bases and J by 5 bases, with 9 bases left in between. CDR3 length: 13 amino acids. Germline assignment: CDR1 MDHEN and CDR2 SYDVKM. This TCR derives from a woman in her thirties or forties in good health. Some clones in this sample may be carry-over from other donors' samples. This chain uses TRBV28 with TRBJ1-4; D is unresolved. The source material was PBMCs. The chain's CDR3 is CASSPRTNEKLFF. The CDR3 nucleotides read TGTGCCAGCAGTCCCAGGACCAATGAAAAACTGTTTTTT.